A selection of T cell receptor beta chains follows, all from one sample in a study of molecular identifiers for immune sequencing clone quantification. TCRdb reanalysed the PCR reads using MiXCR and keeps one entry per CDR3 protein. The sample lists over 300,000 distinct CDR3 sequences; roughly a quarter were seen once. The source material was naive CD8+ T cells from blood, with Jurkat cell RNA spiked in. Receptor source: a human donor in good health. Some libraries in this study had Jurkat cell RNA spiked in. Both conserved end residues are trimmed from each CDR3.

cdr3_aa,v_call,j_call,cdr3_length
ASSYGKGLNTEAF,TRBV6-2/TRBV6-3,TRBJ1-1,13
ASSQVQGLITEAF,TRBV4-1,TRBJ1-1,13
ASSLGTGGEQY,TRBV9,TRBJ2-7,11
AWSPLAYEQY,TRBV30,TRBJ2-7,10
ASSFYLLAGVDTQY,TRBV28,TRBJ2-3,14
ASSPYINTEAF,TRBV4-2,TRBJ1-1,11
ASSLVGGENTEAF,TRBV7-9,TRBJ1-1,13
ASSPGQGYQPQH,TRBV2,TRBJ1-5,12
SASPGLAGAVSNEQF,TRBV20-1,TRBJ2-1,15
ASSMDSPEAF,TRBV7-9,TRBJ1-1,10
ACSLGAIDGGYGYT,TRBV9,TRBJ1-2,14
ASSPPQNTEAF,TRBV14,TRBJ1-1,11
SARLGGTDTQY,TRBV20-1,TRBJ2-3,11
ALDRDEMNTEAF,TRBV30,TRBJ1-1,12